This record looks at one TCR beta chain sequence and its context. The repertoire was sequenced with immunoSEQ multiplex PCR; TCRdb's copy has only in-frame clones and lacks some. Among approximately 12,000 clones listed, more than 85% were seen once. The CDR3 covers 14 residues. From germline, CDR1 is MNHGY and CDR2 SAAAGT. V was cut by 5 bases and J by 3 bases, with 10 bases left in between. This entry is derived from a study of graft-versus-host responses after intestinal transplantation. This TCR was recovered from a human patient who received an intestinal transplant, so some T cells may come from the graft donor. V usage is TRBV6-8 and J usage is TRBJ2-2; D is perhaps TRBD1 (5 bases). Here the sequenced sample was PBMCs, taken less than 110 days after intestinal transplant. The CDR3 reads CASSEGVYTGELFF. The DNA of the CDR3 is TGTGCCAGCAGTGAAGGGGTCTACACCGGGGAGCTGTTTTTT.